This T cell receptor beta chain was recorded in a study of control samples from healthy donors and cancer patients. Data came from immunoSEQ multiplex PCR; TCRdb stores just in-frame clones and leaves some out. The data contain roughly 100,000 clones, about 89% of them singletons. Between the trimmed V and J ends, which lost 3 bases and 6 bases, there was a span of 7 bases. The CDR3 runs 12 residues. In germline, CDR1 is SGHNT, CDR2 YENEEA. The specimen sequenced was blood. This receptor was identified in a young man in good health. The chain recombines TRBV11-3 with TRBJ2-3; D gene uncertain. The CDR3 here is CASSFHTDTQYF. The CDR3 bases are TGTGCCAGCAGCTTCCACACGGATACGCAGTATTTT.